Sequencing of this T cell receptor beta chain was carried out in a study of OX40 agonist ivuxolimab in advanced cancers. Looking at the study overall: Hepatocellular carcinoma, melanoma, renal cell or head and neck cancer occurred in dose-escalation patients.

As concerns this clone: Its antigen is unidentified.

Points from the study as a whole: The expanded peripheral T cells' antigen specificity was not determined. In general, CD8+ T cells held more expanded clones than CD4+ did, on average.

Data came from immunoSEQ multiplex PCR; TCRdb stores just in-frame clones and leaves some out. This sample carries 50,000 to 75,000 clones, approximately 90% of them seen once, and the ten largest clones take around 15%. V lost 0 bases, J lost 4 bases, and 6 bases lay in between. CDR3 size: 13 residues. The germline CDR1 and CDR2 sequences are SGHRS and YFSETQ. The origin of this receptor is an adult with an advanced solid tumor such as melanoma, head and neck, liver or kidney cancer. This chain connects TRBV5-1 to TRBJ2-3; D gene uncertain. The material sequenced was CD4+ or CD8+ T cells sorted from blood, taken in a trial of the OX40 agonist ivuxolimab. CDR3 amino acids: CASSLGPADTQYF. CDR3 DNA: TGCGCCAGCAGCTTGGGCCCGGCAGATACGCAGTATTTT.